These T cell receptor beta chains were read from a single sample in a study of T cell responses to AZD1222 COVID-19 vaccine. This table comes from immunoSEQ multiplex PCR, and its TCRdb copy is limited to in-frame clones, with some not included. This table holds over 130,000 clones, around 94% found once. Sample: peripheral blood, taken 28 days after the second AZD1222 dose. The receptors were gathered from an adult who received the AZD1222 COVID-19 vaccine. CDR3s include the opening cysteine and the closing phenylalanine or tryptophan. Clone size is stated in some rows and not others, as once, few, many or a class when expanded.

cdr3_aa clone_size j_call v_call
CAWSGGQGTYNEQFF - TRBJ2-1 TRBV30
CARTLVNTEAFF - TRBJ1-1 TRBV25-1
CASSQPGFHGYTF once TRBJ1-2 TRBV7-9
CASSPGQAMPLHF - TRBJ1-6 TRBV9
CASSERGGDTGGEQFF - TRBJ2-1 TRBV2
CASSFTPRAEAFF - TRBJ1-1 TRBV7-2
CASSSETGLYGYTF - TRBJ1-2 TRBV9
CASSSGQGAGEQYF - TRBJ2-7 TRBV5-4
CASNSPAGFPGELFF - TRBJ2-2 TRBV11-2
CATSDPGLNYGYTF - TRBJ1-2 TRBV24-1
CASSLGGPAGGIETQYF - TRBJ2-5 TRBV5-6
CASSPQATDTQYF once TRBJ2-3 TRBV3-1/TRBV3-2
CASSLPGTEAFF - TRBJ1-1 TRBV18
CASSLVGGEDTQYF - TRBJ2-3 TRBV27
CASSPMTGVGTGELFF - TRBJ2-2 TRBV9